A single sample is the source of the 28 T cell receptor beta chains below, sequenced in a study of cytomegalovirus exposure and HLA in healthy donors. 60 Vbeta and 13 Jbeta primers were used in PCR. Method: immunoSEQ multiplex PCR; TCRdb's copy keeps in-frame clones and lacks some. The sample shows around 160,000 clones, around 70% of them seen only once. Sequencing used PBMCs. These receptor sequences come from a man between 18 and 29 years old in good health and CMV-seropositive.

The rearrangement links TRBV9 to TRBJ2-1; weak D call: TRBD1 (5 bases). CDR1 and CDR2 (germline): SGDLS, YYNGEE. This CDR3 has 13 residues. Trimming shortened V by 2 bases and J by 9 bases, and 12 bases separated the two germline ends. The CDR3 bases are TGTGCCAGCAGCGTTAGCAGTACAGGTGAGCAGTTCTTC. Its translation: CASSVSSTGEQFF.

This clone was picked up one time. The V call is TRBV27, the J call TRBJ2-3; TRBD2 aligns across 8 bases. Germline V gene lookup returns CDR1 MNHEY and CDR2 SMNVEV (reference sequence). This CDR3 has 17 amino acids. Trimming took 5 bases from V and 2 from J; bases not matched to a gene: 12. DNA for the CDR3: TGTGCCAGCAGTCCACCCCCTCGGCGGGGGGCCACAGATACGCAGTATTTT. It translates to CASSPPPRRGATDTQYF.

There are a few counts of this clone. The chain links TRBV5-4 to TRBJ2-6, with D possibly being TRBD1 (5 bases). CDR3 size: 17 residues. CDR1 and CDR2 from the germline V gene are SGHNT and YYREEE (reference sequence). The V end was cut by 4 bases, the J end by 0 bases, with 14 bases between. CDR3 DNA sequence: TGTGCCAGCAGCCTTCAGTCAGGGCCCTCTGGGGCCAACGTCCTGACTTTC. Translated, it gives CASSLQSGPSGANVLTF.

The chain employs TRBV30 and TRBJ2-3, with D possibly TRBD2 on 5 matching bases. V was shortened by 4 bases and J by 4 bases, with 12 bases between the two germline ends. The germline V gene encodes CDR1 GTSNPN and CDR2 SVGIG (reference sequence). The CDR3 length is 13 residues. The CDR3 here is CAWTAGYPDTQYF. The CDR3 nucleotides are TGTGCCTGGACTGCGGGCTACCCAGATACGCAGTATTTT.

This clone was picked up a small number of times. This chain uses TRBV30 with TRBJ2-3, with TRBD2 matching over 11 bases. The CDR3 spans 12 residues. J lost 8 bases, V lost 6 bases, and 4 bases had no gene match. From germline, CDR1 is GTSNPN and CDR2 SVGIG (reference sequence). The CDR3 sequence is CACVAGGATQYF. The CDR3 DNA reads as TGTGCCTGTGTAGCGGGAGGGGCTACGCAGTATTTT.

The chain joins TRBV5-6 to TRBJ2-1; 8 nucleotides line up with TRBD2. Germline lookup yields CDR1 SGHDT and CDR2 YYEEEE. This CDR3 spans 17 amino acids. V shed 0 bases, J shed 0 bases, and the junction held 5 bases outside the gene matches. The CDR3 region has the DNA TGTGCCAGCAGCTTGGAGCTGGCGGGGGGCTCCTACAATGAGCAGTTCTTC. It yields the protein CASSLELAGGSYNEQFF.

This sequence joins TRBV4-2 and TRBJ2-3; 7 bases line up with TRBD2. Germline V gene sequence: CDR1 LGHNA, CDR2 YNFKEQ. The ends lost 0 bases at V and 8 bases at J; junction bases unmatched: 8. This CDR3 region has 15 residues. The chain's CDR3 is CASSQEWEGVSTQYF. In DNA form, the CDR3 reads TGTGCCAGCAGCCAAGAGTGGGAGGGCGTTTCTACGCAGTATTTT.

V and J are TRBV7-9 and TRBJ2-3; 13 bases line up with TRBD2. This CDR3 spans 16 amino acids. V gave up 4 bases and J gave up 0 bases; unmatched junction bases: 1. Per the germline V gene, CDR1 is SEHNR and CDR2 is FQNEAQ (reference sequence). The CDR3 DNA sequence: TGTGCCAGCAGCTGGGGACTAGCGGGGAGCACAGATACGCAGTATTTT. This encodes CASSWGLAGSTDTQYF.

CDR3 sequence reads: CASSFSRGGGTGELFF. In nucleotides, the CDR3 is TGTGCCAGCAGCTTTTCGCGGGGGGGCGGCACCGGGGAGCTGTTTTTT. The V and J genes are TRBV7-2 and TRBJ2-2; TRBD2 matches 9 bases. This CDR3 contains 16 residues. The V and J ends lost 3 bases and 4 bases, in that order; junction bases with no gene match: 6. The V gene's germline CDR1 is SGHTA and CDR2 FQGNSA.

V gene TRBV5-6 combines with J gene TRBJ2-5; 10 bases map to TRBD2. Germline-derived CDR1 and CDR2 are SGHDT and YYEEEE. The CDR3 has 15 amino acids. V trimming: 4 bases; J trimming: 2 bases; junction bases outside the gene matches: 5. CDR3 protein: CASSILAGTQETQYF. As DNA, the CDR3 is TGTGCCAGCAGCATACTAGCGGGGACACAAGAGACCCAGTACTTC. The full variable domain, with the rest looked up from reference TRBV5-6 and TRBJ2-5, is DAGVTQSPTHLIKTRGQQVTLRCSPKSGHDTVSWYQQALGQGPQFIFQYYEEEERQRGNFPDRFSGHQFPNYSSELNVNALLLGDSALYLCASSILAGTQETQYFGPGTRLLVL.

This clone was detected a few times. This rearrangement joins TRBV5-4 to TRBJ2-5, with D unclear. The V end was cut by 0 bases, the J end by 4 bases, with 13 bases between. The CDR3 contains 15 residues. Per germline, CDR1 SGHNT and CDR2 YYREEE (reference sequence). The CDR3: CASSLGPSGGETQYF. The CDR3, as DNA: TGTGCCAGCAGCTTGGGTCCCTCCGGCGGAGAGACCCAGTACTTC.

J is TRBJ2-6 and V is TRBV7-3, with 8 nucleotides matching TRBD2. Germline trimming cut 5 bases from V and 0 bases from J; bases unmatched to any gene: 6. This CDR3 is built from 17 residues. Germline loops: CDR1 SGHTA, CDR2 FQGTGA. The DNA for the CDR3 is TGTGCCAGCAGCCCAACTAGCGGAGGCTCTGGGGCCAACGTCCTGACTTTC. This translates into CASSPTSGGSGANVLTF.

The chain has TRBV29-1 and TRBJ1-2; D possibly corresponds to TRBD1 (5 bases). CDR3 size: 13 residues. Germline V gene data show CDR1 as SQVTM and CDR2 as ANQGSEA. V lost 1 base and J lost 5, with 11 bases in between. The CDR3 is CSVEGGASYGYTF. DNA for the CDR3: TGCAGCGTTGAAGGGGGCGCATCATATGGCTACACCTTC.

This chain links TRBV25-1 with TRBJ2-1, with D perhaps matching TRBD2 (6 bases). The CDR3 sequence is 16 residues long. The V and J ends lost 1 base and 0 bases respectively, with 10 bases between them. Germline CDR1 reads MGHDK; CDR2 reads SYGVNS. DNA for the CDR3: TGTGCCAGCAGTGAATCCTGGCGGGGCTCCTACAATGAGCAGTTCTTC. This gives the protein CASSESWRGSYNEQFF.

Only a few counts were recorded for this clone. This rearrangement joins TRBV7-3 to TRBJ2-1; 11 bases align to TRBD2. The germline CDR1 and CDR2 sequences are SGHTA and FQGTGA. The V segment lost 6 bases and the J segment 6 bases; nucleotides outside the gene matches: 4. CDR3 length equals 14 residues. The CDR3 sequence is CASRDSGGANEQFF. CDR3 DNA: TGTGCCAGCAGGGATAGCGGGGGGGCCAATGAGCAGTTCTTC.

This chain joins TRBV5-4 and TRBJ1-4; 7 nucleotides align to TRBD1. CDR1 and CDR2 (germline): SGHNT, YYREEE (reference sequence). V trimming: 3 bases; J trimming: 4 bases; junction bases outside the gene matches: 3. This CDR3 has 14 amino acids. The CDR3 nucleotides are TGTGCCAGCAGCTCGGACAGGTTTAATGAAAAACTGTTTTTT. Amino acids: CASSSDRFNEKLFF.

V gene TRBV2 combines with J gene TRBJ2-1; TRBD2 agrees at 8 bases. Germline-derived CDR1 and CDR2 are SNHLY and FYNNEI. J lost 9 bases, V lost 10 bases, and 14 bases had no gene match. The CDR3 spans 14 residues. CDR3 DNA sequence: TGTGCCACCAAGGGAAGAGCGGGAGACACTGAGCAGTTCTTC. It translates to CATKGRAGDTEQFF.

This clone was seen more than once but under ten times. The chain employs TRBV4-1 and TRBJ1-3, with D perhaps matching TRBD1 (5 bases). CDR1 MGHRA and CDR2 YSYEKL come from the germline V gene. CDR3 length: 17 amino acids. Trimming stripped 0 bases from V and 0 bases from J, with 12 bases between. Here the CDR3 DNA reads TGCGCCAGCAGCCAAGATCCAGGGCCAAACTCTGGAAACACCATATATTTT. Encoded protein: CASSQDPGPNSGNTIYF.

This chain links TRBV7-2 with TRBJ1-5, with no clear D. The germline CDR1 and CDR2 sequences are SGHTA and FQGNSA. V was shortened by 3 bases and J by 0 bases, with 9 bases between the two germline ends. This CDR3 contains 15 residues. CDR3: CASSFSGNSNQPQHF. For the CDR3, the DNA is TGTGCCAGCAGCTTTTCGGGGAATAGCAATCAGCCCCAGCATTTT.

This clone has only a few counts. The chain has TRBV6-4 and TRBJ2-7; D is uncertain. Trimming removed 3 bases from V and 3 bases from J, with 15 bases in between. Germline CDR1 reads MRHNA; CDR2 reads SNTAGT. There are 15 residues in the CDR3. Here the CDR3 DNA reads TGTGCCAGCAGTGAAGCGCGGTTGAATCTCTACGAGCAGTACGTC. This encodes CASSEARLNLYEQYV.

V usage is TRBV11-3 and J usage is TRBJ2-3; 15 positions agree with TRBD2. The ends lost 3 bases at V and 5 bases at J; junction bases unmatched: 3. In germline, CDR1 is SGHNT, CDR2 YENEEA. CDR3 length: 16 amino acids. Here the CDR3 DNA reads TGTGCCAGCAGCTTGGGACTAGCGGGAGGCGAAGATACGCAGTATTTT. Its protein is CASSLGLAGGEDTQYF.

The chain combines TRBV5-1 with TRBJ1-1, with TRBD1 matching 7 bases. Trimming took 0 bases from V and 4 from J; bases not matched to a gene: 6. The length of the CDR3 is 15 residues. In germline, CDR1 is SGHRS, CDR2 YFSETQ. The CDR3 reads CASSLAPQGGTEAFF. CDR3 in DNA: TGCGCCAGCAGCTTGGCCCCGCAGGGGGGCACTGAAGCTTTCTTT.

This clone came up a few times. V gene TRBV11-3 combines with J gene TRBJ1-1; D is possibly TRBD1 (5 bases). The CDR3 covers 14 residues. Germline CDR1 and CDR2: SGHNT and YENEEA. V was cut by 1 base and J by 1 base, with 7 bases left in between. The CDR3 reads CASSLGGANTEAFF. CDR3 coding DNA: TGTGCCAGCAGCTTAGGGGGCGCGAACACTGAAGCTTTCTTT.

The chain recombines TRBV9 with TRBJ2-6; perhaps TRBD1 as D (5 bases). The CDR3 runs to 16 residues. V dropped 1 base and J dropped 1 base, with 9 bases sitting between them. Germline loops: CDR1 SGDLS, CDR2 YYNGEE. CDR3 DNA: TGTGCCAGCAGCGTATCAGGGATTTCTGGGGCCAACGTCCTGACTTTC. This translates into CASSVSGISGANVLTF.

This chain connects TRBV11-2 to TRBJ1-5; D uncertain. Trimming removed 5 bases at V and 6 bases at J, with 14 bases between. This CDR3 has 14 amino acids. Germline values: CDR1 SGHAT, CDR2 FQNNGV. The CDR3 region is CASSPERSGQPQHF. The CDR3, as DNA: TGTGCCAGCAGCCCGGAGCGGTCGGGTCAGCCCCAGCATTTT.

The V call is TRBV6-1, the J call TRBJ2-7; tentative D call: TRBD2 (5 bases). Near its end, the DNA agrees better with TRBJ2-1, so the J call may be wrong. The CDR3 runs to 14 residues. Germline lookup yields CDR1 MNHNS and CDR2 SASEGT. CDR3 nucleotides: TGTGCCAGCACCTATAGCTGGGTGGGAGATGAGCAGTTCTTC. Protein product: CASTYSWVGDEQFF.

The chain employs TRBV25-1 and TRBJ2-3; 9 bases align to TRBD2. Germline loops: CDR1 MGHDK, CDR2 SYGVNS. The CDR3 loop spans 18 amino acids. Unmatched junction bases numbered 19, after V lost 5 bases and J lost 7 bases. The CDR3 reads CASSLNRGGRAPVHTQYF. The CDR3, as DNA: TGTGCCAGCAGTTTAAACAGAGGCGGGAGGGCCCCGGTTCATACGCAGTATTTT.

The chain links TRBV6-1 to TRBJ2-5; 10 bases agree with TRBD2. The length of the CDR3 is 14 residues. J was trimmed by 5 bases and V by 4 bases; bases with no gene match: 4. Germline V gene data show CDR1 as MNHNS and CDR2 as SASEGT. CDR3 DNA: TGTGCCAGCAGTGTACTAGCGGGGCGGGAGACCCAGTACTTC. It yields the protein CASSVLAGRETQYF.